The entry below describes one T cell receptor (beta chain). Its antigen is unknown. This specimen belongs to a study of CD8 T cells in Susac syndrome. V lost 8 bases and J lost 1, with 12 bases in between. Germline V gene lookup returns CDR1 LGHDT and CDR2 YNNKEL (reference sequence). This CDR3 is built from 15 residues. Isolation of CD8+ and CD4+ T cells was performed negatively, whereas enrichment of TEMRA cells was done by FACS. RNA in amounts of about 0.5 to 1 ug was reverse transcribed with random hexamers. With immunoSEQ multiplex PCR, TCR beta CDR3 was amplified across 54 Vbeta and 13 Jbeta. TCRdb fed the immunoSEQ multiplex PCR reads into MiXCR, producing one record per CDR3 protein. Of under 80,000 distinct CDR3 sequences in the sample, 93% were seen once. Study-level points and caveats: Repertoires of Susac syndrome CD4+ T cells lacked clonal expansion.

What was sequenced was CD4+ T cells from PBMCs. J is TRBJ2-6 and V is TRBV3-1; D ambiguous. The sequence came from a human donor with Susac syndrome. The DNA for the CDR3 is TGTGCCAGCTCATTGAGTCCGTCTGGGGCCAACGTCCTGACTTTC. The encoded protein is CASSLSPSGANVLTF.